This is a list of T cell receptor beta chains from one sample in a study of blood T cells in healthy people across ages. MiXCR, applied by TCRdb to the 5' RACE reads, yields one record per CDR3 protein. This sample carries roughly 900,000 distinct CDR3 sequences, 29% of them seen once, and the ten largest clones take around 15%. Input material: blood. The source is a woman of 80 years or more in good health. CDR3s include the opening cysteine and the closing phenylalanine or tryptophan. The D gene is left open where the match is weak. Where a row states a size, it is once, few, many or the class of an expanded clone; other rows omit it.

CDR3 length	clone size	J gene	V gene	D gene	CDR3 protein	CDR3 DNA
14	.	TRBJ2-2	TRBV7-2	.	CASSPEIVAGELFF	TGTGCCAGCAGCCCCGAAATAGTGGCTGGGGAGCTGTTTTTT
11	many	TRBJ2-5	TRBV29-1	TRBD1	CSVTGGETQYF	TGCAGCGTAACAGGGGGTGAGACCCAGTACTTC
15	many	TRBJ2-5	TRBV7-8	.	CASSLVAARLETQYF	TGTGCCAGCAGTTTGGTGGCCGCAAGGTTAGAGACCCAGTACTTC
12	few	TRBJ2-7	TRBV19	.	CASSRRGNEQYF	TGTGCCAGTAGTAGGCGGGGTAACGAGCAGTACTTC
16	many	TRBJ2-5	TRBV4-3	TRBD1	CASSQEWDRGFETQYF	TGCGCCAGCAGCCAAGAGTGGGACAGGGGGTTCGAGACCCAGTACTTC
15	few	TRBJ2-1	TRBV4-2	.	CASSQELSSYNEQFF	TGTGCCAGCAGCCAAGAGTTGAGCTCCTACAATGAGCAGTTCTTC
15	few	TRBJ1-2	TRBV6-6	.	CASSYKDIYNYGYTF	TGTGCCAGCAGTTACAAGGACATCTACAACTATGGCTACACCTTC
16	many	TRBJ2-7	TRBV7-6	.	CASSLVAQLPGSEQYF	TGTGCCAGCAGCTTAGTGGCCCAGCTTCCCGGGAGCGAGCAGTACTTC
14	.	TRBJ2-7	TRBV27	.	CASSFLDYPLEQYF	TGTGCCAGCAGTTTCCTGGACTACCCTCTCGAGCAGTACTTC
14	many	TRBJ1-6	TRBV7-9	.	CASSQDGLHSPLHF	TGTGCCAGCAGCCAGGACGGACTTCATTCACCCCTCCACTTT
15	.	TRBJ1-4	TRBV2	TRBD1	CASRSNRGTNEKLFF	TGTGCCAGCAGATCGAACAGGGGAACTAATGAAAAACTGTTTTTT
13	many	TRBJ1-1	TRBV12-3/TRBV12-4	.	CASIKTVNTEAFF	TGTGCCAGCATCAAGACGGTGAACACTGAAGCTTTCTTT
15	.	TRBJ2-5	TRBV20-1	TRBD2	CSASGLAGDGGTQYF	TGCAGTGCTAGCGGACTAGCGGGAGATGGGGGGACCCAGTACTTC
14	.	TRBJ2-7	TRBV5-6	TRBD2	CASSFPGGTYEQYF	TGTGCCAGCAGCTTCCCGGGGGGGACCTACGAGCAGTACTTC
19	many	TRBJ2-3	TRBV20-1	TRBD2	CSARATQGLAGGSTDTQYF	TGCAGTGCTAGAGCAACCCAGGGACTAGCGGGGGGGAGCACAGATACGCAGTATTTT
24	.	TRBJ2-4	TRBV11-2	.	CASSFYICSAEGTADSYLQETQYF	.
15	.	TRBJ2-7	TRBV20-1	TRBD1	CSARPRDRTSYEQYF	TGCAGTGCTAGACCGAGGGACAGGACCTCCTACGAGCAGTACTTC
14	.	TRBJ2-1	TRBV2	.	CASVLTDSYNEQFF	TGTGCCAGCGTACTGACTGATTCCTACAATGAGCAGTTCTTC
16	many	TRBJ2-3	TRBV7-2	.	CASSLDGLGSTDTQYF	TGTGCCAGCAGCTTAGATGGGTTAGGTAGCACAGATACGCAGTATTTT
14	many	TRBJ2-1	TRBV12-3/TRBV12-4	TRBD2	CASSLAGGPDEQFF	TGTGCCAGCAGCCTAGCGGGGGGGCCGGATGAGCAGTTCTTC
16	many	TRBJ2-3	TRBV5-1	.	CASSLKSGGSADTQYF	TGCGCCAGCAGCTTGAAATCTGGGGGCAGCGCAGATACGCAGTATTTT
16	.	TRBJ1-1	TRBV12-3/TRBV12-4	.	CASSSLGGISSTEAFF	TGTGCCAGCAGTTCCCTGGGGGGGATATCGAGCACTGAAGCTTTCTTT
13	.	TRBJ2-4	TRBV12-3/TRBV12-4	TRBD1	CASSYRGSGIQYF	TGTGCCAGCAGCTACAGGGGTTCGGGCATTCAGTACTTC
14	many	TRBJ2-5	TRBV2	.	CASSELQVGKTQYF	TGTGCCAGCAGTGAATTGCAGGTCGGGAAGACCCAGTACTTC
15	many	TRBJ1-5	TRBV7-2	TRBD1	CASSPRTGDNQPQHF	TGTGCCAGCAGCCCAAGGACAGGGGATAATCAGCCCCAGCATTTT
14	few	TRBJ1-1	TRBV5-1	.	CASSRQPQNTEAFF	TGCGCCAGCAGCCGTCAGCCACAGAACACTGAAGCTTTCTTT
16	.	TRBJ2-3	TRBV11-2	.	CASSPAVERGLDTQYF	TGTGCCAGCAGCCCGGCAGTCGAGCGTGGTCTAGATACGCAGTATTTT
14	.	TRBJ2-5	TRBV5-1	TRBD1	CASSPGTGLREQYF	TGCGCCAGCAGCCCCGGGACAGGGCTTCGGGAGCAGTACTTC
16	.	TRBJ2-5	TRBV20-1	.	CSASTGAQQGQETQYF	TGCAGTGCTAGCACCGGGGCCCAGCAGGGGCAAGAGACCCAGTACTTC
14	many	TRBJ2-7	TRBV20-1	TRBD1	CSATKPGQGDEQYF	TGCAGTGCTACGAAACCGGGACAGGGGGACGAGCAGTACTTC
14	few	TRBJ1-1	TRBV15	.	CATSRGAAETEAFF	TGCGCCACCAGCAGAGGTGCGGCAGAAACTGAAGCTTTCTTT
16	.	TRBJ2-2	TRBV5-1	.	CASSLKTQGSGGELFF	TGCGCCAGCAGCCTGAAGACACAGGGATCGGGCGGGGAGCTGTTTTTT
13	.	TRBJ2-7	TRBV6-2/TRBV6-3	.	CASSNPGPLEQYF	TGTGCCAGCAGTAACCCGGGACCCCTCGAGCAGTACTTC
16	many	TRBJ2-5	TRBV12-3/TRBV12-4	TRBD2	CASSHLAGKVGETQYF	TGTGCCAGCAGTCACCTAGCGGGGAAGGTCGGAGAGACCCAGTACTTC
15	.	TRBJ2-1	TRBV7-8	TRBD1	CASSSSTGSRPEQFF	TGTGCCAGCAGCTCTTCGACAGGGTCGAGACCTGAGCAGTTCTTC
14	.	TRBJ1-6	TRBV5-6	.	CASSLPGRNSPLHF	TGTGCCAGCAGCTTGCCGGGGAGGAATTCACCCCTCCACTTT
16	.	TRBJ2-1	TRBV28	TRBD2	CASRRNRAGGRNEQFF	TGTGCCAGCAGGCGCAACAGAGCGGGGGGGCGAAATGAGCAGTTCTTC
13	many	TRBJ1-6	TRBV20-1	.	CSAITSPFSPLHF	TGCAGTGCTATAACCAGTCCTTTTTCACCCCTCCACTTT
15	.	TRBJ2-2	TRBV20-1	.	CSAGQGRDGPGELFF	TGCAGTGCTGGCCAGGGGAGGGACGGACCCGGGGAGCTGTTTTTT
15	few	TRBJ2-7	TRBV10-1	TRBD1	CASSGDRGFSNEQYF	TGCGCCAGCAGTGGGGACAGGGGATTCTCCAATGAGCAGTACTTC
15	.	TRBJ2-2	TRBV7-9	TRBD1	CASIKSAGGSGELFF	TGTGCCAGCATAAAATCGGCAGGGGGCTCCGGGGAGCTGTTTTTT
13	many	TRBJ2-5	TRBV5-5	.	CASSAIGGETQYF	TGTGCCAGCAGCGCCATCGGGGGAGAGACCCAGTACTTC
16	many	TRBJ2-5	TRBV5-1	TRBD2	CASSPKTSGVRETQYF	TGCGCCAGCAGCCCAAAAACTAGCGGGGTGCGCGAGACCCAGTACTTC
19	.	TRBJ1-5	TRBV29-1	TRBD1	CSSCPGTGGLGFGNQPQHF	TGCAGCTCCTGTCCCGGGACAGGGGGATTGGGGTTTGGCAATCAGCCCCAGCATTTT
17	.	TRBJ1-3	TRBV7-2	.	CASSLSGASLSGNTIYF	TGTGCCAGCAGCCTCAGCGGTGCCAGCCTCTCTGGAAACACCATATATTTT
15	many	TRBJ2-5	TRBV2	.	CASGGLGEGKETQYF	TGTGCCAGCGGGGGGCTAGGTGAGGGAAAAGAGACCCAGTACTTC
15	.	TRBJ1-2	TRBV7-9	.	CASSLAGETDYGYTF	TGTGCCAGCAGCTTAGCTGGGGAAACCGACTATGGCTACACCTTC
15	.	TRBJ2-7	TRBV5-1	.	CASSLVTGKGNEQYF	TGCGCCAGCAGCTTGGTGACGGGGAAGGGCAACGAGCAGTACTTC
16	.	TRBJ2-3	TRBV5-4	.	CASSLEAGAYTDTQYF	TGTGCCAGCAGCTTGGAGGCGGGGGCGTACACAGATACGCAGTATTTT
15	few	TRBJ1-4	TRBV11-2	.	CASTSLGTTNEKLFF	TGTGCCAGCACCTCCTTGGGGACTACTAATGAAAAACTGTTTTTT
17	.	TRBJ2-2	TRBV7-2	TRBD2	CASSPARGGVRTGELFF	TGTGCCAGCAGCCCCGCACGGGGGGGGGTACGCACCGGGGAGCTGTTTTTT
15	.	TRBJ1-2	TRBV11-2	.	CASSLDRPSNYGYTF	TGTGCCAGCAGCCTAGACAGACCTTCTAACTATGGCTACACCTTC
14	.	TRBJ2-6	TRBV5-1	.	CASSSLAGANVLTF	TGCGCCAGCAGCTCCCTCGCTGGGGCCAACGTCCTGACTTTC
14	.	TRBJ1-3	TRBV12-3/TRBV12-4	.	CASSLVGVGNTIYF	TGTGCCAGCAGTTTAGTGGGGGTCGGAAACACCATATATTTT
14	.	TRBJ2-3	TRBV12-3/TRBV12-4	.	CASSSPGRADAQYF	TGTGCCAGCAGTTCCCCGGGACGGGCAGATGCGCAGTATTTT